The T cell receptor (beta chain) described here comes from a study of identical twins. Whole-study results and caveats: There were fewer insertions in abundant cord blood beta clonotypes, but memory repertoires showed no such pattern. Beta out-of-frame twin sharing showed a weaker excess. Models underpredicted monozygotic twin sharing of out-of-frame TCR alpha.

TCRdb re-analysed the 5' RACE reads in MiXCR, keeping a single row per CDR3 protein. The table records 250,000 to 300,000 distinct CDR3 sequences, nearly 9.5% of them present only once. Ten or more counts support this clonotype. The antigen is undetermined. Healthy Caucasians supplied all donations. This CDR3 contains 15 residues. Germline CDR1 and CDR2: LNHNV and YYDKDF (reference sequence). V lost 0 bases and J lost 3, with 12 bases in between. The same data also contributed to another study, on yellow fever vaccine responses in identical twins.

The receptor's source is a woman aged 18 to 35 in good health. The material sequenced was CD8+ T cells sorted from blood. The V call is TRBV15, the J call TRBJ2-7; D is uncertain. The CDR3 sequence is CATSRDRPSNYEQYF. CDR3 in DNA: TGTGCCACCAGCAGAGATCGGCCGTCGAACTACGAGCAGTACTTC.